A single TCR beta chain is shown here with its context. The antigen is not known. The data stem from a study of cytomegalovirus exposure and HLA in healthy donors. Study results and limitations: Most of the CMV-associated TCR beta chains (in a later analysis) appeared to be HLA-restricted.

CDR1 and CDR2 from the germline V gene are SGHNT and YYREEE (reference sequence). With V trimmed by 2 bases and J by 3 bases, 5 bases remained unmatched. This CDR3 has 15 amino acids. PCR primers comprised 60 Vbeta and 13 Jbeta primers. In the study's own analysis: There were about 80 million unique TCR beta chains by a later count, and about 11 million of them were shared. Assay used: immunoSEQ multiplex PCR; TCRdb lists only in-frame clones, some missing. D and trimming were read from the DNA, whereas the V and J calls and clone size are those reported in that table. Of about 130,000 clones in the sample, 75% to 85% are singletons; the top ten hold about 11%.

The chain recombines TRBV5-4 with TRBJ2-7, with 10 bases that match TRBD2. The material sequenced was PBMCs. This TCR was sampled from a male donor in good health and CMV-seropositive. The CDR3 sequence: CASSFSGTSVYEQYF. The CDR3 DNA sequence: TGTGCCAGCAGCTTTTCCGGGACTAGCGTCTACGAGCAGTACTTC. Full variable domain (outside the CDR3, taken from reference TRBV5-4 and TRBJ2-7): ETGVTQSPTHLIKTRGQQVTLRCSSQSGHNTVSWYQQALGQGPQFIFQYYREEENGRGNFPPRFSGLQFPNYSSELNVNALELDDSALYLCASSFSGTSVYEQYFGPGTRLTVT.